This T cell receptor (beta chain) stems from a study of regulatory T cells in long-lasting Graves disease. In its sample, this clonotype was seen many times. Time point indicated: persistent/refractory GD, antithyroid drugs over 5 years with positive TRAb. RNA from PBMCs was the source of the TCR library. Construction of the TCR beta libraries employed iRepertoire HTBI primers in conjunction with Arm-PCR of CDR3 regions. A single record per CDR3 protein comes from TCRdb applying MiXCR to the multiplex PCR reads. Of 350,000 to 450,000 distinct CDR3 sequences listed, around 20% were seen once; the top ten hold roughly an eighth. Sequences were derived from peripheral blood mononuclear cells (PBMCs), sampled when the disease was refractory, from a patient treated with antithyroid drugs. The clonotype comes from a female donor with Graves disease.

This chain's CDR3 is CASSLYPTGGRSGELFF. Written as DNA, the CDR3 is TGTGCCAGCAGTCTCTACCCGACTGGCGGGAGGTCCGGGGAGCTGTTTTTT. J is TRBJ2-2 and V is TRBV28, with 8 bases fitting TRBD2. The V segment lost 5 bases and the J segment 6 bases; nucleotides outside the gene matches: 14. The CDR3 length is 17 residues. CDR1 is MDHEN and CDR2 is SYDVKM in the germline V gene.